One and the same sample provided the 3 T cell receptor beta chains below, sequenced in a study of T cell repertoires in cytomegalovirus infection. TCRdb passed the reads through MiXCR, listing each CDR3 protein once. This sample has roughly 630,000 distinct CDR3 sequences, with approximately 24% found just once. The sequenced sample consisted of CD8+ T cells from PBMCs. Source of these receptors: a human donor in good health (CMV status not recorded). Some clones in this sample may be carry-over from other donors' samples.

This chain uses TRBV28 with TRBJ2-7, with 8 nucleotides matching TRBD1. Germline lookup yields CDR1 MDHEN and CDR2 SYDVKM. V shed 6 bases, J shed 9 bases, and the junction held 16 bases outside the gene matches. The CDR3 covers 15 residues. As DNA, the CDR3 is TGTGCCAGCAGCCCAGGGGGCCAGGGGTTATACACGCAGTACGTC. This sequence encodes CASSPGGQGLYTQYV.

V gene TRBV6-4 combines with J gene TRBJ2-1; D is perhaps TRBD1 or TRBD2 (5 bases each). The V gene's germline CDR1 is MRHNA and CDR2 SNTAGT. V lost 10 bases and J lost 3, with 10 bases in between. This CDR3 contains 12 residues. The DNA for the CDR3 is TGTGCCACCGGGACGGACTACAATGAGCAGTTCTTC. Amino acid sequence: CATGTDYNEQFF.

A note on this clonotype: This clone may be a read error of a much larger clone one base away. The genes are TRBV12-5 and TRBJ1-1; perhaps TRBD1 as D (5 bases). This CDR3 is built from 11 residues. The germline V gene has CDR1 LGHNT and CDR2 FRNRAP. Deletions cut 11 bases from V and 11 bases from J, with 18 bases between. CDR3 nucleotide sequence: TGTGCTGGACTCAACGGGGCGGTCGCTTTCTTT. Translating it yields CAGLNGAVAFF.